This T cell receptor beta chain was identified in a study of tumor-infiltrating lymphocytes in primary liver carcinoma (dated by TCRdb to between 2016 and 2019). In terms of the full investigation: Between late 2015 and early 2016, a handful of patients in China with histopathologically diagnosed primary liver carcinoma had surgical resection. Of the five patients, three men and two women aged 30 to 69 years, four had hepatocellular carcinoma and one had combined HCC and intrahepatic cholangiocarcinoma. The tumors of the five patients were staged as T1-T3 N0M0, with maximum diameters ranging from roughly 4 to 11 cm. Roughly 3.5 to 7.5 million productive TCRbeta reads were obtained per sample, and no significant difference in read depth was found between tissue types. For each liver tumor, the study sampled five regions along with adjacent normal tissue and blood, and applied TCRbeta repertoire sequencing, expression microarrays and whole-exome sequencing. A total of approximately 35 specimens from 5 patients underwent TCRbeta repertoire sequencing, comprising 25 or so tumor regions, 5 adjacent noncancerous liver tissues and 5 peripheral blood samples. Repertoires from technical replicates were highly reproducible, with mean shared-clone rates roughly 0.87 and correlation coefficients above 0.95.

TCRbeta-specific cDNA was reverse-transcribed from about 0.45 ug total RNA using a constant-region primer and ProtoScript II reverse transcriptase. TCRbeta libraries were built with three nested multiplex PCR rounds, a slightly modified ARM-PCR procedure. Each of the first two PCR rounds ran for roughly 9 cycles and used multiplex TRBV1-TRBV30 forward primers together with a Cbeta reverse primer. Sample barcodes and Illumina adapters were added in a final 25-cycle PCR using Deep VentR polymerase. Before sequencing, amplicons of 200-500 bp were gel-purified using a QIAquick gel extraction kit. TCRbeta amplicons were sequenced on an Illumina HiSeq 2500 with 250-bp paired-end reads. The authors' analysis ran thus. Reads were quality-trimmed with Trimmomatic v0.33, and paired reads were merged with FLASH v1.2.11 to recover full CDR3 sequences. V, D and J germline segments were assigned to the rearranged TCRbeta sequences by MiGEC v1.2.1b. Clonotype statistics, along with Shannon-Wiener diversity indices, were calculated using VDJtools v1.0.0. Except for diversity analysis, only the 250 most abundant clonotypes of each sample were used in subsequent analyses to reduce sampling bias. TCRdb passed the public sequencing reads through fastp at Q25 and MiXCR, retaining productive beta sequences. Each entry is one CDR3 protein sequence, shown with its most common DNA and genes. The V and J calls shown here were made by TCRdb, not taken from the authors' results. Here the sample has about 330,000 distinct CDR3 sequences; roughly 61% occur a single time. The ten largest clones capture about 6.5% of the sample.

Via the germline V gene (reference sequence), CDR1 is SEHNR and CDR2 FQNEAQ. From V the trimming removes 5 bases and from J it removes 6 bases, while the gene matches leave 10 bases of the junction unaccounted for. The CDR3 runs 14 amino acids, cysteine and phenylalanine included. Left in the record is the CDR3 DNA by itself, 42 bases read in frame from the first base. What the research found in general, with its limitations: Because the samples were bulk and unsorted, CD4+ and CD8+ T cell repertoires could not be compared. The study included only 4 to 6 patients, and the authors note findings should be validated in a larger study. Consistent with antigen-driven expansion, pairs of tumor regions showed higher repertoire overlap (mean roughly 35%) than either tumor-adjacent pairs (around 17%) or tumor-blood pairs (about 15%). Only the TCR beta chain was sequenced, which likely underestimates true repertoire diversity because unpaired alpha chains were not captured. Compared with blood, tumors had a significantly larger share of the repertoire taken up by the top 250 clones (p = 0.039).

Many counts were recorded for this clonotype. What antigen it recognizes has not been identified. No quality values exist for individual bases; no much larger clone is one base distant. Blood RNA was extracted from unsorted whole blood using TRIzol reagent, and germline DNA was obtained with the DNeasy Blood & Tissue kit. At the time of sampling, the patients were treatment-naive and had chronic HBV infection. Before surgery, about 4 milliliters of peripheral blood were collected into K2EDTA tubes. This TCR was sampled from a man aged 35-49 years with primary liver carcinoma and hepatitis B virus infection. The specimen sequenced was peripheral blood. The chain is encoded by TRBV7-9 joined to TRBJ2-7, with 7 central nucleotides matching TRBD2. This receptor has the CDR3 CASSPTEGGGEQYF. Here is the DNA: TGTGCCAGCAGCCCGACTGAAGGCGGGGGCGAGCAGTACTTC.